This paragraph reports one T cell receptor beta chain. Its antigen is unidentified. PRAID featured immunodeficiency plus autoinflammation. Germline CDR1 is SNHLY and CDR2 is FYNNEI. Trimming cost V 5 bases and J 7 bases; bases outside gene matches: 8. CDR3 length equals 14 residues. The entry originates in a study of stem cell transplantation in POMP-related autoinflammatory disease. The table came from immunoSEQ multiplex PCR; TCRdb's copy has only in-frame clones and leaves some out. The sample contains around 32,000 clones, just over 85% of which appear only once. Whole-study findings and limits: In patients with PRAID, every analyzed T-cell subset tended to show lower diversity and higher clonality. Fewer unique TRB V-J gene pairings were identified in patients with PRAID.

This clonotype originated in a human donor with POMP-related autoinflammation and immune dysregulation (PRAID). The sample was CD4+ T cells from PBMCs, taken before stem cell transplantation. The V gene is TRBV2, the J gene TRBJ2-7, with 10 nucleotides matching TRBD1. CDR3 residues: CASSTDRGRGEQYF. CDR3 nucleotides: TGTGCCAGCAGTACCGACAGGGGGCGCGGAGAGCAGTACTTC. Based on the CDR3 plus reference TRBV2 and TRBJ2-7, the full variable domain is EPEVTQTPSHQVTQMGQEVILRCVPISNHLYFYWYRQILGQKVEFLVSFYNNEISEKSEIFDDQFSVERPDGSNFTLKIRSTKLEDSAMYFCASSTDRGRGEQYFGPGTRLTVT.